This is a list of T cell receptor beta chains from one sample in a study of cytomegalovirus exposure and HLA in healthy donors. Data came from immunoSEQ multiplex PCR; TCRdb stores just in-frame clones and leaves some out. Among some 160,000 clones listed, about 77% were seen once. The sequenced sample was PBMCs. These receptors were obtained from a man in his 60s in good health and CMV-seronegative. Both conserved end residues are part of each CDR3. A D gene is named only where the DNA matches it firmly. Clone sizes are given selectively: once, few, many, or a class where the clone is expanded.

d_gene	v_gene	j_gene	abundance	CDR3aa	CDR3nt
.	TRBV6-1	TRBJ2-7	.	CASSPTQGPYEQYF	TGTGCCAGCAGTCCCACTCAGGGCCCCTACGAGCAGTACTTC
TRBD2	TRBV5-1	TRBJ2-5	once	CASSLVASGGFQETQYF	TGCGCCAGCAGCTTGGTGGCTAGCGGGGGTTTCCAAGAGACCCAGTACTTC
.	TRBV2	TRBJ2-7	.	CASSELAGSVSEQYF	TGTGCCAGCAGTGAGTTGGCGGGTTCGGTCTCCGAGCAGTACTTC
TRBD1	TRBV7-6	TRBJ2-7	.	CASSRTGGYEQYF	TGTGCCAGCAGCCGTACAGGGGGGTACGAGCAGTACTTC
.	TRBV21-1	TRBJ2-6	.	CASSTTGGRSGANVLTF	TGTGCCAGCAGCACGACAGGGGGCCGCTCTGGGGCCAACGTCCTGACTTTC
.	TRBV5-4	TRBJ2-7	.	CASSQDLVAVTYEQYF	TGTGCCAGCAGCCAGGACCTAGTAGCGGTTACCTACGAGCAGTACTTC
.	TRBV7-9	TRBJ1-5	.	CASSFGQGGLGNQPQHF	TGTGCCAGCAGCTTCGGCCAGGGAGGGCTCGGCAATCAGCCCCAGCATTTT
TRBD2	TRBV10-2	TRBJ2-1	.	CASSVGLAGVNEQFF	TGCGCCAGCAGTGTCGGGCTAGCGGGAGTGAATGAGCAGTTCTTC
TRBD2	TRBV28	TRBJ2-3	.	CASSYSEAGGTDTQYF	TGTGCCAGCAGTTATTCAGAGGCGGGAGGCACAGATACGCAGTATTTT
TRBD1	TRBV19	TRBJ1-1	.	CASSSGQGLTEAFF	TGTGCCAGTAGCTCGGGACAGGGGTTAACTGAAGCTTTCTTT
.	TRBV18	TRBJ2-1	.	CASSPSPESEQFF	TGTGCCAGCTCACCAAGTCCGGAGTCCGAGCAGTTCTTC
TRBD1	TRBV7-9	TRBJ2-2	.	CASSSDRGRTGELFF	TGTGCCAGCAGCTCGGACAGGGGGCGCACCGGGGAGCTGTTTTTT
TRBD1	TRBV11-2	TRBJ2-1	.	CASSSSTGESYNEQFF	TGTGCCAGCAGCTCGTCCACAGGGGAATCCTACAATGAGCAGTTCTTC
TRBD1	TRBV2	TRBJ2-7	few	CASQRQGAYEQYF	TGTGCCAGTCAAAGACAGGGCGCCTACGAGCAGTACTTC
TRBD2	TRBV4-2	TRBJ2-7	few	CASSRESGNPYEQYF	TGTGCCAGCAGCCGCGAAAGCGGGAATCCCTACGAGCAGTACTTC
.	TRBV7-9	TRBJ2-7	.	CASSPGGQRVYEQYF	TGTGCCAGCAGCCCCGGGGGACAGCGGGTCTACGAGCAGTACTTC
TRBD1	TRBV27	TRBJ1-5	.	CASSLGSQGYNQPQHF	TGTGCCAGCAGTTTAGGTTCACAGGGGTACAATCAGCCCCAGCATTTT
.	TRBV5-1	TRBJ1-2	once	CASSFDGQNYGCTF	TGCGCCAGCAGCTTTGACGGACAGAACTATGGCTGCACCTTC
.	TRBV15	TRBJ1-4	.	CATSSSRVNEKLFF	TGTGCCACCAGCAGCTCGAGGGTTAATGAAAAACTGTTTTTT
.	TRBV2	TRBJ1-1	.	CASSELGTRMNTEAFF	TGTGCCAGCAGTGAGCTCGGGACACGGATGAACACTGAAGCTTTCTTT
.	TRBV4-3	TRBJ2-6	.	CASSRSSGANVLTF	TGCGCCAGCAGCCGGAGCTCTGGGGCCAACGTCCTGACTTTC
.	TRBV9	TRBJ2-5	few	CASSPHPSISETQYF	TGTGCCAGCAGCCCACACCCTAGCATCTCAGAGACCCAGTACTTC
TRBD1	TRBV9	TRBJ1-6	.	CASSGGVGQGGSPLHF	TGTGCCAGCAGCGGCGGGGTAGGACAGGGGGGTTCACCCCTCCACTTT
.	TRBV18	TRBJ1-2	.	CASSPNRDSYGYTF	TGTGCCAGCTCACCGAACCGGGATAGCTATGGCTACACCTTC
TRBD2	TRBV6-1	TRBJ2-2	.	CASTGLANTGELFF	TGTGCCAGCACTGGACTAGCGAACACCGGGGAGCTGTTTTTT
.	TRBV30	TRBJ1-1	.	CAWSPILQGAFF	TGTGCCTGGAGCCCCATCCTTCAGGGAGCTTTCTTT
.	TRBV5-1	TRBJ2-7	.	CASSLGWDTTYEQYF	TGTGCCAGCAGCTTGGGGTGGGACACGACCTACGAGCAGTACTTC
.	TRBV28	TRBJ2-7	.	CASSSVGHIQSYEQYF	TGTGCCAGCAGTTCCGTCGGACACATACAATCCTACGAGCAGTACTTC
.	TRBV29-1	TRBJ2-3	.	CSEATGNTDTQYF	TGCAGCGAGGCGACGGGGAACACAGATACGCAGTATTTT
.	TRBV5-4	TRBJ2-7	.	CASSRQSLYTYEQYF	TGTGCCAGCAGCCGACAGAGCCTATACACCTACGAGCAGTACTTC
.	TRBV6-5	TRBJ2-7	.	CASSNSRDTTYEQYF	TGTGCCAGCAGTAATAGCAGGGACACCACCTACGAGCAGTACTTC
.	TRBV18	TRBJ2-5	.	CASSPNQESQYF	TGTGCCAGCTCACCAAACCAAGAGTCCCAGTACTTC
TRBD2	TRBV7-2	TRBJ2-7	.	CASSLGQAGSSYEQYF	TGTGCCAGCAGCTTAGGCCAAGCGGGAAGCTCCTACGAGCAGTACTTC
TRBD2	TRBV19	TRBJ2-1	.	CASSIGGLAGGREQFF	TGTGCCAGTAGTATAGGAGGACTAGCGGGGGGGCGTGAGCAGTTCTTC
TRBD1	TRBV7-9	TRBJ1-1	.	CSSSSGTVEAFF	TGTTCCAGCAGCTCCGGGACAGTCGAAGCTTTCTTT
TRBD1	TRBV5-1	TRBJ1-1	.	CASSLDRGSSEAFF	TGCGCCAGCAGCTTGGACAGGGGGTCCTCTGAAGCTTTCTTT
.	TRBV15	TRBJ1-2	.	CATGQDFIYGYTF	TGTGCCACCGGCCAGGATTTCATCTATGGCTACACCTTC
TRBD2	TRBV6-4	TRBJ2-5	.	CASSDKRGLAGAQETQYF	TGTGCCAGCAGTGACAAACGGGGGCTAGCGGGGGCCCAAGAGACCCAGTACTTC
TRBD2	TRBV7-9	TRBJ2-2	few	CASSLFGVAGGPSGELFF	TGTGCCAGCAGCCTATTCGGAGTGGCGGGAGGGCCTTCCGGGGAGCTGTTTTTT
TRBD2	TRBV27	TRBJ2-7	.	CASSLYRFGTSGSYEQYF	TGTGCCAGCAGTTTATACCGGTTCGGGACTAGCGGTTCCTACGAGCAGTACTTC
.	TRBV28	TRBJ2-1	.	CASSFRGGPYNEQFF	TGTGCCAGCAGTTTTCGAGGAGGCCCCTACAATGAGCAGTTCTTC
.	TRBV27	TRBJ1-1	.	CNTITGGNTEAFF	TGTAATACGATAACCGGGGGGAACACTGAAGCTTTCTTT
.	TRBV1	TRBJ2-7	.	CTSSQNPAGGLSYEQYF	TGCACCAGCAGCCAAAACCCAGCGGGAGGGCTATCCTACGAGCAGTACTTC
.	TRBV7-2	TRBJ1-5	.	CASSYRENQPQHF	TGTGCCAGCAGCTACAGGGAGAATCAGCCCCAGCATTTT
.	TRBV28	TRBJ2-7	once	CASSPQISSYEQYF	TGTGCCAGCAGTCCACAGATTAGCTCCTACGAGCAGTACTTC
.	TRBV13	TRBJ1-1	once	CASSLGIHVNTEAFF	TGTGCCAGCAGCTTAGGAATCCATGTGAACACTGAAGCTTTCTTT
TRBD2	TRBV18	TRBJ2-7	.	CASSPGLGAYEQYF	TGTGCCAGCTCTCCAGGACTAGGGGCCTACGAGCAGTACTTC
TRBD2	TRBV6-6	TRBJ2-1	.	CASSATSGNSNEQFF	TGTGCCAGCAGTGCGACTAGCGGGAATTCAAATGAGCAGTTCTTC
.	TRBV5-4	TRBJ2-7	.	CASSRNREGVWKDEQYF	TGTGCCAGCAGCCGGAACAGGGAAGGGGTATGGAAGGACGAGCAGTACTTC
TRBD2	TRBV13	TRBJ2-7	.	CASSRGGYPYEQYF	TGTGCCAGCAGCCGGGGGGGGTACCCCTACGAGCAGTACTTC
.	TRBV28	TRBJ2-2	.	CASSGQPFSRELFF	TGTGCCAGCAGTGGACAACCCTTCTCCCGGGAGCTGTTTTTT
TRBD2	TRBV27	TRBJ2-7	.	CASSPNPRLAGGYEQYF	TGTGCCAGCAGTCCAAACCCCCGACTAGCGGGAGGCTACGAGCAGTACTTC
.	TRBV5-8	TRBJ1-6	.	CASSARENSPLHF	TGTGCCAGCAGCGCCAGGGAAAACTCACCCCTCCACTTT
.	TRBV7-9	TRBJ2-7	.	CASTSGGWGVEQYF	TGTGCCAGCACGTCAGGGGGGTGGGGGGTCGAGCAGTACTTC